This T cell receptor beta chain was recovered during a study of blood T cells in healthy people across ages. General study findings and limits: Age showed a roughly linear inverse relationship with TCR beta diversity per million T cells. Donor CMV status was unknown, possibly confounding expanded clonotype changes.

Points on this clonotype: The target antigen is unknown. A read error may account for a junction end that differs from germline.

CDR3 size: 14 residues. A second about 6 to 12 cycle PCR used barcoded and J-beta primers. TCRdb reanalysed the 5' RACE reads using MiXCR and keeps one entry per CDR3 protein. Counted here are under 1,000,000 distinct CDR3 sequences, roughly 35% occurring once; the ten biggest clones make up 10% to 15%. Sequencing was carried out using blood. The chain employs TRBV12-3 or TRBV12-4 and TRBJ2-2; D not certain. This TCR was recovered from a young man in good health. The CDR3 is CAGSLGGNTGELFF. CDR3 DNA sequence: TGTGCCGGCAGTTTAGGCGGGAACACCGGGGAGCTGTTTTTT.